Following are 25 T cell receptor beta chains from one sample sequenced in a study of blood T cell repertoires in COVID-19. Generated by immunoSEQ multiplex PCR, the TCRdb table keeps only in-frame clones and is missing some. The table records approximately 250,000 clones, around four fifths of them present only once. Specimen: peripheral blood. These receptors all stem from a man aged 60-69 years with acute or convalescent COVID-19.

The V call is TRBV7-9, the J call TRBJ1-3; no firm D call. The ends were cut back, 4 bases at V and 2 bases at J, with 15 bases in the middle. Germline loops: CDR1 SEHNR, CDR2 FQNEAQ (reference sequence). The CDR3 loop spans 16 amino acids. CDR3 nucleotides: TGTGCCAGCAGCTCTTCTCCACTTAAGACTGGAAACACCATATATTTT. Translation gives CASSSSPLKTGNTIYF.

This chain uses TRBV19 with TRBJ2-7; 10 nucleotides line up with TRBD2. CDR3 length equals 19 residues. With V trimmed by 6 bases and J by 0 bases, 17 bases remained unmatched. Germline V gives CDR1 LNHDA, CDR2 SQIVND (reference sequence). CDR3 DNA: TGTGCCAGTAGGAGAGGAGGGCTAGCGGGAGAAGGGGGCTCCTACGAGCAGTACTTC. Its translation is CASRRGGLAGEGGSYEQYF.

As DNA, the CDR3 is TGTGCCAGCAGTGGATTGGGACAGGGTATCTACGAGCAGTACTTC. This codes for CASSGLGQGIYEQYF. The J gene is TRBJ2-7, the V gene TRBV2; 9 nucleotides match TRBD1. Unmatched junction bases numbered 7, after V lost 4 bases and J lost 3 bases. Germline lookup yields CDR1 SNHLY and CDR2 FYNNEI. There are 15 residues in the CDR3.

The chain joins TRBV7-2 to TRBJ2-3, with 10 bases matching TRBD2. Germline V lookup: CDR1 SGHTA, CDR2 FQGNSA. Losses at the gene ends were 2 bases for V and 4 bases for J; bases not matched to a gene: 6. This CDR3 comprises 16 residues. Here the CDR3 reads CASSLKQAGGADTQYF. The CDR3 nucleotides read TGTGCCAGCAGCTTAAAGCAAGCGGGGGGGGCAGATACGCAGTATTTT.

The V gene is TRBV5-1, the J gene TRBJ1-3, with D hard to call. The CDR3 sequence is 16 residues long. CDR1 and CDR2 (germline): SGHRS, YFSETQ. V dropped 1 base and J dropped 0 bases, with 11 bases sitting between them. The CDR3 bases are TGCGCCAGCAGCTTGAGTGCAGGCTACTCTGGAAACACCATATATTTT. Its translation is CASSLSAGYSGNTIYF.

Remarks on this clone: Its ends do not fully match the called genes, so a read error is possible. The chain has TRBV7-7 and TRBJ2-3, with TRBD1 matching 8 bases. Looked up from germline, CDR1 is SSHAT and CDR2 is FNYEAQ (reference sequence). The CDR3 has 17 amino acids. Written as DNA, the CDR3 is TGTGCTAGCAGCTTAGGTGCGCAGGGGGCCCCCACAGATACGCAGTATTTT. Translating gives CASSLGAQGAPTDTQYF.

The chain uses TRBV29-1 and TRBJ1-1; no firm D call. The V gene lost 8 bases and the J gene lost 5 bases, with 21 bases spanning the gap. The CDR3 covers 14 residues. CDR1 and CDR2 from the germline V gene are SQVTM and ANQGSEA. CDR3 nucleotides: TGCAGCCCCTCTCTGGCCTACAGAAGGACTGAAGCTTTCTTT. Its protein product is CSPSLAYRRTEAFF. Drawing the rest from reference TRBV29-1 and TRBJ1-1, the complete variable domain is SAVISQKPSRDICQRGTSLTIQCQVDSQVTMMFWYRQQPGQSLTLIATANQGSEATYESGFVIDKFPISRPNLTFSTLTVSNMSPEDSSIYLCSPSLAYRRTEAFFGQGTRLTVV.

The chain links TRBV28 to TRBJ2-1, with TRBD2 matching 12 bases. This CDR3 contains 16 residues. V lost 4 bases to trimming and J lost 6 bases; unmatched junction nucleotides: 7. The germline gives CDR1 MDHEN, CDR2 SYDVKM. CDR3 region: CASSSPGTSGFNEQFF. The CDR3 DNA reads as TGTGCCAGCAGTTCTCCCGGGACTAGCGGGTTCAATGAGCAGTTCTTC.

V and J are TRBV18 and TRBJ2-7; TRBD1 agrees at 9 bases. Germline trimming cut 1 base from V and 0 bases from J; bases unmatched to any gene: 16. This CDR3 region has 20 residues. Germline V gene lookup returns CDR1 KGHSH and CDR2 LQKENI. The CDR3 here is CASSPRGVPGQGPNSYEQYF. The CDR3 DNA reads TGTGCCAGCTCACCACGCGGAGTGCCGGGACAGGGCCCCAACTCCTACGAGCAGTACTTC.

The chain uses TRBV3-1 (or the pseudogene TRBV3-2) and TRBJ2-7, with 7 nucleotides matching TRBD1. The CDR3 runs to 14 residues. The germline V gene has CDR1 LGHDT and CDR2 YNNKEL (reference sequence). Trimming removed 4 bases from V and 4 bases from J; junction bases left unmatched: 7. CDR3 sequence (DNA): TGTGCCAGCAGCCCGCGCGCAGGGGGATACGAGCAGTACTTC. Translating gives CASSPRAGGYEQYF.

The chain joins TRBV5-1 to TRBJ2-2; tentative D call: TRBD2 (5 bases). With 1 base removed from V and 7 bases from J, the gap between germline ends came to 14 bases. Germline CDR1 and CDR2: SGHRS and YFSETQ. This CDR3 contains 15 residues. CDR3 sequence (DNA): TGCGCCAGCAGCTTGCCCACTACCGGAGGCGGGGAGCTGTTTTTT. This codes for CASSLPTTGGGELFF.

The V and J genes are TRBV19 and TRBJ2-3, with no clear D. Germline-derived CDR1 and CDR2 are LNHDA and SQIVND (reference sequence). Trimming shortened V by 8 bases and J by 3 bases, and 15 bases separated the two germline ends. This CDR3 is 14 amino acids long. The DNA of the CDR3 is TGTGCCAGTTGGTCAGAAAGATGGACAGATACGCAGTATTTT. Protein: CASWSERWTDTQYF.

The rearrangement links TRBV7-9 to TRBJ1-6, with unresolved D. This CDR3 region has 13 residues. Germline CDR1 is SEHNR and CDR2 is FQNEAQ (reference sequence). Trimming removed 3 bases from V and 4 bases from J, with 4 bases in between. The CDR3 sequence is CASSFGYNSPLHF. For the CDR3, the DNA is TGTGCCAGCAGCTTCGGGTATAATTCACCCCTCCACTTT.

The V and J genes are TRBV6-6 and TRBJ2-5, with 7 bases lining up with TRBD2. The V gene end was trimmed by 6 bases and the J gene end by 2 bases; junction bases not matched to a gene: 6. This CDR3 is 14 amino acids long. From germline, CDR1 is MNHNY and CDR2 SVGAGI (reference sequence). CDR3 in amino acids: CASRGGGPQETQYF. The CDR3 coding sequence is TGTGCCAGCAGAGGCGGGGGACCGCAAGAGACCCAGTACTTC.

This chain connects TRBV7-9 to TRBJ2-1; TRBD2 matches at 12 bases. With V trimmed by 1 base and J by 1 base, 5 bases remained unmatched. This CDR3 is built from 18 residues. Germline V gene sequence: CDR1 SEHNR, CDR2 FQNEAQ (reference sequence). CDR3 coding DNA: TGTGCCAGCAGCTTAGAGCTCGGACTAGCGGGGTCCTACAATGAGCAGTTCTTC. The encoded protein is CASSLELGLAGSYNEQFF.

This clone was detected only a few times. CDR3 sequence reads: CASSLGLIHEQYF. For the CDR3, the DNA is TGTGCCAGCAGCTTGGGACTAATCCACGAGCAGTACTTC. This chain links TRBV11-2 with TRBJ2-7; 7 nucleotides align to TRBD2. CDR3 length equals 13 residues. J was trimmed by 5 bases and V by 3 bases; bases with no gene match: 4. The V gene's germline CDR1 is SGHAT and CDR2 FQNNGV.

The rearrangement uses TRBV4-1 and TRBJ1-1; tentative D call: TRBD1 (5 bases). Looked up from germline, CDR1 is MGHRA and CDR2 is YSYEKL. This CDR3 contains 17 residues. With 4 bases removed from V and 5 bases from J, the gap between germline ends came to 23 bases. CDR3 sequence reads: CASSLLPSRAPGTEAFF. Written as DNA, the CDR3 is TGCGCCAGCAGCCTCCTCCCCTCACGGGCCCCAGGGACTGAAGCTTTCTTT.

The gene calls are TRBV19 and TRBJ2-2, with 8 bases aligning to TRBD2. From germline, CDR1 is LNHDA and CDR2 SQIVND (reference sequence). The CDR3 is made up of 16 amino acids. V dropped 3 bases and J dropped 6; count of bases not matched to a gene: 9. As DNA, the CDR3 is TGTGCCAGTAGTATTCTGCCGCGGGGGGAACCCGGGGAGCTGTTTTTT. This codes for CASSILPRGEPGELFF.

The chain links TRBV18 to TRBJ2-7, with D maybe TRBD2 (5 bases). The germline V gene has CDR1 KGHSH and CDR2 LQKENI. The CDR3 sequence is 15 residues long. Trimming pared 6 bases from V and 0 bases from J, leaving 15 bases between. The CDR3 spells CASSPKAGYSYEQYF. In DNA, the CDR3 is TGTGCCAGCTCCCCCAAGGCGGGTTACTCCTACGAGCAGTACTTC.

The gene calls are TRBV11-1 and TRBJ1-6; D unclear. The V gene's germline CDR1 is SGHAT and CDR2 FQDESV (reference sequence). Between the trimmed V and J ends, which lost 3 bases and 9 bases, there was a span of 3 bases. The CDR3 sequence is 11 residues long. CDR3 in amino acids: CASSFGSPLHF. DNA for the CDR3: TGTGCCAGCAGCTTCGGTTCACCCCTCCACTTT.

The CDR3 spells CASMRRGTDTQYF. As DNA, the CDR3 is TGTGCCAGCATGAGGCGGGGAACAGATACGCAGTATTTT. The chain recombines TRBV6-5 with TRBJ2-3, with D possibly matching TRBD2 (6 bases). V was pared by 7 bases and J by 3 bases, with 11 bases between. Germline lookup yields CDR1 MNHEY and CDR2 SVGAGI. The CDR3 spans 13 residues.

The V and J genes are TRBV7-6 and TRBJ2-5; 9 bases align to TRBD2. The V gene end was trimmed by 1 base and the J gene end by 5 bases; junction bases not matched to a gene: 5. The CDR3 has 15 amino acids. Germline V gene lookup returns CDR1 SGHVS and CDR2 FNYEAQ. CDR3 bases: TGTGCCAGCAGCTTAGATCGGCTAGCGGGGGAGACCCAGTACTTC. It translates to CASSLDRLAGETQYF. The whole variable domain, filled in from reference TRBV7-6 and TRBJ2-5, reads GAGVSQSPRYKVTKRGQDVALRCDPISGHVSLYWYRQALGQGPEFLTYFNYEAQQDKSGLPNDRFSAERPEGSISTLTIQRTEQRDSAMYRCASSLDRLAGETQYFGPGTRLLVL.

The chain uses TRBV15 and TRBJ2-5; 11 bases align to TRBD2. Looked up from germline, CDR1 is LNHNV and CDR2 is YYDKDF (reference sequence). With 1 base clipped from V and 4 bases from J, the junction kept 8 bases outside the gene matches. This CDR3 is built from 17 residues. The CDR3 here is CATSRVAGTSGGETQYF. CDR3 DNA: TGTGCCACCAGCAGAGTTGCCGGGACTAGCGGTGGAGAGACCCAGTACTTC.

A single count supports this clone. The chain links TRBV19 to TRBJ1-1; a weak D match, TRBD1 (5 bases). This CDR3 spans 15 amino acids. Germline lookup yields CDR1 LNHDA and CDR2 SQIVND (reference sequence). Trimming pared 5 bases from V and 0 bases from J, leaving 13 bases between. The CDR3 loop reads CASSPQGGLNTEAFF. The CDR3 DNA reads TGTGCCAGTAGTCCCCAGGGAGGACTGAACACTGAAGCTTTCTTT.

This CDR3 is CASSPDRDPIYGYTF. The CDR3 DNA reads TGTGCCAGCAGTCCCGACAGGGACCCTATCTATGGCTACACCTTC. V usage is TRBV2 and J usage is TRBJ1-2; the match to TRBD1 covers 7 bases. CDR3 length: 15 residues. Germline CDR1 is SNHLY and CDR2 is FYNNEI. Trimming cost V 5 bases and J 4 bases; bases outside gene matches: 10.